The following is a T cell receptor beta chain sequence with its context. Terminally differentiated effector memory CD45RA+ cells were excluded from the naive CD8 cells, which were CD45RO-negative and positively selected for CCR7. Every donor was a Caucasian adult from Nashville, Tennessee. CDR3 length: 15 amino acids. From germline, CDR1 is MGHRA and CDR2 YSYEKL. V was trimmed by 1 base and J by 5 bases, leaving 12 bases between them. Libraries were prepared by immunoSEQ multiplex PCR; TCRdb keeps only in-frame clonotypes and omits some of them. The table includes about 1,900,000 clones, just under 95% detected once. The data derive from a study of shared clonotypes between healthy human individuals.

Material: naive CD8+ T cells sorted from blood. The sequence derives from a man between 18 and 35 years old in good health. The chain is built from TRBV4-1 and TRBJ1-5; D remains ambiguous. The CDR3 loop reads CASSQGPQADQPQHF. Written as DNA, the CDR3 is TGCGCCAGCAGCCAAGGTCCCCAGGCTGATCAGCCCCAGCATTTT.